The entry that follows covers one TCR beta chain sequence. It has no known antigen specificity. No qualities accompany the bases; no much larger clone lies one base away. The cohort was made up of 500 to 800 healthy bone marrow donors. All cohort members were sampled while nominally healthy, although unrecorded immune exposures were likely present. The donor tested CMV seronegative, placing the donor among the 352 seronegative members of the cohort. Each donor provided a peripheral blood sample, and peripheral blood mononuclear cells were used for TCR beta sequencing. The Qiagen DNeasy Blood Extraction Kit was used to extract genomic DNA from the blood cell samples. The data were obtained in a study of cytomegalovirus exposure and HLA in healthy donors (dated by TCRdb to 2015 to 2018). Background on the whole study: An earlier analysis of about 560 of the donors reported about 260 Gb of sequence data and approximately 120 million unique TCR beta sequences obtained from around 190 million T cells. Around 320 gigabases of sequencing data and 80 million or so unique TCR sequences were included in an early release covering about 620 HLA-typed donors. Of the roughly 420 genotyped donors, 65% to 90% were placed in the genetic ancestry cluster associated with self-reported Caucasian donors. The study aimed to test whether cataloging public T cell receptors could reveal signatures of past pathogen exposure. Using immunosequencing, the study profiled T cell repertoires from 550 to 750 subjects and related those repertoires to cytomegalovirus serostatus. A separate validation cohort of 100 to 150 different subjects was used in addition to the approximately 640-subject first cohort. To predict cytomegalovirus infection status, the study combined high-throughput TCR immunosequencing, statistical association of individual TCRs with disease status, and machine learning. In a later analysis, previously published TCR beta repertoires from some 640 donors were re-analyzed and high-resolution HLA genotyping was added so that TCR occurrence patterns could be studied. In the later analysis, no new phenotypic data were used to find candidate immune exposures; instead, reliance was placed on TCR beta sequences and their occurrence across donors. In an earlier analysis of roughly 540 of the donors, high-throughput TCR beta sequencing was used to judge whether each TCR beta V gene segment behaved as functional or pseudogenic. Alongside the repertoire data, information on donor age, sex, ethnicity and CMV serostatus was compiled. A later genetic analysis used genome-wide SNP genotypes for about 55% of the 666 donors, treating that subset as a discovery cohort. Every repertoire in the discovery cohort had been generated on one and the same sequencing platform. Class I and class II HLA loci were covered by the typing at four-digit resolution. The number of donors typed differed by locus, with roughly 629-640 for A, B, C, DRB1 and DQB1, roughly 520 for DQA1, about 610 for DPA1, and around 430 for DPB1. A handful of DR-DQ haplotypes were handled as single units for association and clustering because linkage in the cohort was strong. Across 398 genotyped donors of the cohort, an average of about 250,000 unique TCR beta nucleotide sequences per donor were sequenced, and roughly 20% of those sequences were non-productive.

Overall results and qualifications from the work: A few of the identified cytomegalovirus-associated TCR beta chains were confirmed in vitro to be specific for cytomegalovirus antigens. Correlated functional status among segregating V segments might be attributable to linkage disequilibrium, but an unknown experimental factor could not be ruled out. A cluster of highly shared sequence variants was judged likely to be a technical artifact of the sequencing pipeline. Because HLA typing was unavailable for some donors at each locus, only the typed subset was used in association tests. A further reported finding was that TCR beta sequences accurately predicted the HLA-A and HLA-B alleles for most subjects in the first cohort. The study gave a list of under 200 TCR beta chains associated with cytomegalovirus. According to a later analysis, parvovirus B19, influenza, CMV and Epstein-Barr virus appeared linked to several top co-occurrence clusters. It was suggested by the authors that the approach could potentially be generalized to other disease states and immunological phenotypes. A later analysis found that most CMV-associated TCR beta chains appeared HLA-restricted, with HLA associations seemingly driven largely by CMV exposure. In an earlier analysis of around 500 of the donors, most TCR beta V segments appeared in productive rearrangements about 87% or about 30% of the time, broadly matching IMGT annotations. Immune exposure information for the cohort was limited to CMV serostatus. Only TCR beta chains were sequenced in this cohort, and the absence of alpha or paired-chain data limited detectable features. A later analysis found that TCR association rates varied across HLA loci, with DRB1 alleles showing the most associated TCRs and HLA-C alleles the fewest. The presence/absence analyses assumed that sequencing depth was roughly uniform across donors, and that assumption may not be true. Most TCR sequences were observed very rarely across donors, whereas some public TCRs were present in many individuals. Compared with the approximately 600-donor mean, donors in an Asian-associated ancestry cluster had fewer N-insertions in productive TCRs, according to a later genetic analysis. Because counts were too low, under 20 rarely observed V segments, including chromosome 9 orphons, were left out of the earlier analysis of roughly 600 of the donors. In a later analysis, HLA-associated TCR beta chains were found to be more clonally expanded and to have lower generation probabilities than equally common non-associated chains. Because the 87-base-pair reads could not distinguish some IMGT-functional V segments, including TRBV6-2 and TRBV6-3, those segments were excluded. Strong co-occurrence of HLA alleles, especially DR and DQ, made assigning TCR associations to individual alleles difficult. V-gene and J-gene trimming of TCR beta chains was associated with a missense DCLRE1C variant in a later genetic analysis, and the association was replicated in an independent cohort. In a later analysis, 16,951 TCR beta sequences were associated with specific HLA alleles at a false discovery rate of 0.05. Cytomegalovirus status was reported to be diagnosed by the classifier with high specificity and sensitivity in both the original and validation cohorts.

Including cysteine and phenylalanine, the CDR3 has 13 amino acids. CDR3 DNA only is kept here, 39 bases in frame from base 1. V trim: 7 bases; J trim: 3 bases; unmatched bases: 5. For CDR1 and CDR2, the germline V gene lists SQVTM and ANQGSEA. Library preparation used the immunoSEQ multiplex PCR assay. For the multiplex PCR, a mixture combining 60 forward primers for TCR Vbeta segments and 13 reverse primers for TCR Jbeta segments was used. The CDR3 region of rearranged TCR beta genes was amplified from genomic DNA by a multiplex PCR assay. The Illumina HiSeq System was used to sequence the amplified TCR beta libraries as 87-base-pair reads. The authors processed their data as follows. Across the 600 to 700 repertoires, a later analysis counted tens of millions of unique TCR beta chains, roughly 11 million of which were shared by at least two donors. Raw reads were error-corrected and collapsed into unique sequences with a nearest-neighbor algorithm that merged closely related sequences to remove PCR and sequencing errors. Alignment of CDR3 sequences to IMGT reference sequences was used to assign V, D and J gene segments. For a sequence to be retained, a match of at least six nucleotides to both a V gene segment and a J gene segment was required. A rearrangement counted as productive if the CDR3 had no stop codons and remained in frame with V and J, and every other rearrangement counted as non-productive. CDR3 was defined by IMGT convention, running from the second conserved V-encoded cysteine to the conserved J-encoded phenylalanine. The earlier analysis of 587 of the donors excluded sequences that lacked an unambiguous match to a single V gene segment. An earlier analysis of a few hundred of the donors called V segments functional above 56.7% productive rearrangements and segregating when the between-donor standard deviation exceeded 5%. To diagnose cytomegalovirus status from the catalog of TCR beta chain sequences, a statistical classification framework was built. In a later analysis, TCR nucleotide sequences were compared against IMGT/GENE-DB human TR gene sequences so that V and J genes could be assigned. The TCRdist pipeline was used in a later analysis to assign CDR3 sequences and most-parsimonious VDJ recombination scenarios. In a later analysis, each TCR beta chain was defined by its CDR3 amino acid sequence together with its V-gene family, and reads lacking a unique V-gene family were excluded. To address suspected cross-contamination and a sequencing artifact, a later analysis removed several hundred highly shared, low-generation-probability nucleotide sequences. In a later analysis, a clonal expansion index was calculated for each public chain from normalized within-repertoire ranks of inferred template counts. A later analysis computed generation probabilities with a VDJ recombination model fitted to out-of-frame rearrangements, and checked the results against IGoR. In a later analysis, TCR-TCR, TCR-HLA and TCR-CMV co-occurrence was scored with hypergeometric tests, and a repertoire-size bias correction was applied to TCR pairs. A later analysis estimated false discovery rates by permuting HLA or CMV assignments 20 times. In a later analysis, co-occurring TCRs were grouped using DBSCAN, and TCRdist sequence similarity was added for clustering within HLA-allele-positive subsets. Co-occurrence clustering excluded repertoires with fewer than 30,000 or more than 120,000 public chains, plus five with anomalous nucleotide sharing. TCRdb re-hosts the immuneACCESS table, in-frame sequences only. Its copies lack some clones; in the studies checked, an unresolved V gene accounts for under half of them, and the cause for the rest is not known. V and J calls and clone size come straight from that table; D and trimming were deduced from the DNA. Within this sample are more than 150,000 clones, with 80% to 85% of them counted one time only. The top ten constitute about 2.2% of the sample.

The TCR originated in a woman aged 25-40 years in good health and CMV-seronegative. The sequence joins TRBV29-1 to TRBJ2-3, with 9 middle bases fitting TRBD2. The sequenced material came from PBMCs. The DNA sequence follows: TGCAGCGGTCAGCGGGAGGTTACAGATACGCAGTATTTT. Its protein reads: CSGQREVTDTQYF.